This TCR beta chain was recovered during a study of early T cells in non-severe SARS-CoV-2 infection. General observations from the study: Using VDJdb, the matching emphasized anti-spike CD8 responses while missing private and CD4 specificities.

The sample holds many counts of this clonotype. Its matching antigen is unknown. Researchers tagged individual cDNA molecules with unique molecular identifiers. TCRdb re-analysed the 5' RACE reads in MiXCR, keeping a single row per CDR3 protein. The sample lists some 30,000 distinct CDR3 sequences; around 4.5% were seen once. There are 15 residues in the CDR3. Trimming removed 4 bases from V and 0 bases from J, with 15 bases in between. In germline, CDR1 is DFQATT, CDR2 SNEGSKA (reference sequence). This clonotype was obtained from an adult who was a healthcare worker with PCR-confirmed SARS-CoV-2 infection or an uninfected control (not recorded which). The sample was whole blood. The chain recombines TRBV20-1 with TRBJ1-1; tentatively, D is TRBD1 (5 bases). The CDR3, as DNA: TGCAGTGCTAAGACGGGACGGAGCATGAACACTGAAGCTTTCTTT. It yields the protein CSAKTGRSMNTEAFF.